This TCR beta chain emerged from a study of blood T cell repertoires in COVID-19. Overall study: PBMCs, B-cell-depleted T cells, or T cells provided the cDNA or gDNA that made up the material.

Assay used: immunoSEQ multiplex PCR; TCRdb lists only in-frame clones, some missing. This table has about 170,000 clones, roughly nine tenths appearing once. The sequencing input was peripheral blood. The sequence derives from a man aged 70 or older with acute or convalescent COVID-19.

The CDR3 region has the DNA TGTGCCAGCAGTGGGGTCAGGGGCGCTGAAGCTTTCTTT. Translating gives CASSGVRGAEAFF. The chain carries TRBV2 and TRBJ1-1; a weak D match, TRBD1 (6 bases). V lost 4 bases, J lost 6 bases, and 12 bases lay in between. Looked up from germline, CDR1 is SNHLY and CDR2 is FYNNEI. The CDR3 totals 13 residues.